This TCR beta chain was observed in a study of blood T cell repertoires in COVID-19 (dated by TCRdb to 2019 to 2021). Regarding the study in general: Samples covering the acute and convalescent phases of COVID-19 were provided by collaborators in the United States, Italy and Spain. The material from the prospective study consisted of cDNA or gDNA derived from T cells, B-cell-depleted T cells, or PBMCs. Subjects who had been exposed to COVID-19, were actively infected with it, or had recovered from it provided the deeply sampled blood TCRbeta repertoires that made up the dataset. A freely available public database, intended as a resource for researchers studying the immune response to SARS-CoV-2, is where the repertoires were released. Samples were obtained from the ongoing ImmuneRACE study (first 160 participants) and from 950 to 1,500 subjects provided by 6 global collaborators. A de-identified subject ID, COVID-19 status, age in years and sex were almost always included in the sample metadata. Where available, HLA class I and class II types were taken from metadata supplied by the sample provider and were not determined by assay-based typing.

From cysteine to phenylalanine, the CDR3 is 13 amino acids long. Only CDR3 DNA is held: 39 bases, read in frame from base 1. Cut back by 4 bases and 7 bases, the V and J ends lie 11 bases apart. The germline V gene yields MNHEY for CDR1 and SVGAGI for CDR2. A word on this clone: Its antigen has not been determined. No base-level quality is on record; no much larger clone is a single base apart.

The collaborating institutions used their own protocols to collect whole blood in K2EDTA tubes. For TCRbeta analysis, collaborators shipped samples as frozen whole blood, isolated PBMCs, or DNA extracted from either of those sample types. General findings and caveats noted by the study authors: The amount of clinical and demographic metadata varied by source and participant and was provided uncurated.

The immunoSEQ Assay, a bias-controlled multiplex PCR, was used to amplify TCRbeta CDR3 regions from genomic DNA. As for the authors' bioinformatics: Within the assay, amplification of reference gene primers was used to estimate how many nucleated cells each sample contained. To quantify the absolute abundance of each unique TCRbeta CDR3 rearrangement, sequence reads were collapsed and filtered. Productive Simpson clonality was computed per sample as the square root of Simpson's diversity index over productive rearrangements. The immuneACCESS repertoire file appears here via TCRdb, limited to in-frame rearrangements. These files lack a portion of the clones; in checked studies, under half of the deficit traces to unresolved V genes, and the cause of the others is not known. D and trimming come from the DNA, and the V and J calls and clone size come from that table. For this sample the table gives 110,000 or so clones, of which around 85% were detected only once. Less than 15% of the sample is held by the ten biggest clonotypes.

This receptor chain uses TRBV6-5 and TRBJ2-1; the D gene assignment is ambiguous. Input material: peripheral blood. The receptor comes from a human donor in a cohort sampled during active COVID-19. The CDR3 reads CASSFGNQNEQFF. The DNA sequence is as follows: TGTGCCAGCAGTTTTGGCAATCAGAATGAGCAGTTCTTC.